This entry is about one TCR beta chain. This clone was recorded a few times. Its cognate antigen has yet to be identified. Per-base qualities were not stored, and no clone one base away is much larger. The CDR3 has 16 amino acids, counting the end cysteine and phenylalanine. Only CDR3 DNA remains: 48 bases, in frame from the first base. Sequences SGHRS (CDR1) and YFSETQ (CDR2) are obtained from the germline V gene. Cut back by 0 bases and 2 bases, the V and J ends lie 12 bases apart. This sample stems from a study of vaccination effects on CD4 cells after COVID-19 (dated by TCRdb to the early 2020s). Concerning the study at large: In the ViraFEST assay, PBMC were stimulated with viral peptide pools, and antigen-specific CD4+ T cell clonotypes were then identified by expansion using TCR sequencing. After vaccination, three convalescent patients were sampled at an early time point (day +14) and at a late time point (day +241, +227 and +161, respectively). Post-vaccine samples across the study were collected a median of 72 days after the second dose, with a range of 14 to 241. Each well held around 2 million PBMC cultured in IMDM containing roughly 5% human AB serum, 8 to 10 IU/ml IL-2 and gentamicin, along with about 9.5 ug/ml peptides. In both COVID-19 convalescent patients and infection-naive vaccine recipients, the study compared SARS-CoV-2 spike-specific CD4+ TCR repertoires from before mRNA vaccination with those from after it. A total of 10 COVID-19 convalescent patients and a handful of SARS-CoV-2-naive healthy vaccine recipients were included in the full study. Cultures from other donors in the study were sequenced using the Oncomine TCR Beta short-read assay on an Illumina iSeq 100.

Study-level results and caveats: Both infection-induced and vaccine-induced clones contracted markedly at late post-vaccination timepoints, which is consistent with waning T cell responses. Only a small number of convalescent patients were included, and no early post-infection timepoints were available, which limited the study. In convalescent patients, the post-vaccine spike-reactive repertoire was composed mainly of new vaccine-induced clones that were largely distinct from infection-induced clones.

After about 9 days of culture, CD4+ T cells were isolated with the EasySep CD4+ T cell isolation kit. PCR-confirmed SARS-CoV-2 infection had occurred in convalescent patients between March and December 2020, before the Alpha, Beta and Delta variants emerged in the United States. Participants received two doses of either the BNT162b2 or the mRNA-1273 mRNA SARS-CoV-2 vaccine. Half of the culture medium was replaced with fresh IL-2-containing medium on days 3 and 7. Unless noted otherwise, every peptide stimulation condition was grown in triplicate wells. Using Ficoll-Paque Plus gradient centrifugation, PBMC were separated from whole blood and then either used fresh or cryopreserved at -140C. The QIAamp micro DNA kit was used to extract genomic DNA from the cultured CD4+ T cells. The library relied on the immunoSEQ multiplex PCR assay. TCR beta CDR3 sequencing was performed on DNA from the cultured, isolated CD4+ T cells. Per the source publication's procedure: Non-productive TCR sequences were removed and reads were trimmed to the CDR3 region, keeping CDR3s of at least 7 amino acids. Antigen-specific clonotypes were identified with the MANAFEST web app by comparing expansion in peptide wells against reference cultures. For clones to be considered positive, expansion at FDR<0.05 versus reference and all other wells, an odds ratio above 5, and a frequency above 0.1% in two replicate wells were required. Cross-reactive clonotypes were defined as significantly expanded in SARS-CoV-2 spike wells and in at least one common cold coronavirus spike condition. CDR3 similarity was assessed by Levenshtein distance with the stringdist R package, and unrooted trees were built with ape in R 3.6.1. As stored in TCRdb, this immuneACCESS dataset retains in-frame rearrangements with V and J assigned. A fraction of the clones does not appear; measured against another copy, unresolved V genes explain less than half of the discrepancy, and the remainder lacks a known reason. That table is the source of V, J and clone size, and D and trimming were worked out from the DNA. This sample has under 40,000 clones in its table, and around 79% of those were observed once. 6.6% of the sample is in the top ten clones.

The receptor was derived from a human donor who had a prior SARS-CoV-2 infection. The V and J genes are TRBV5-1 and TRBJ2-1; the best D guess is TRBD1, with 6 bases matching. Here the sequenced sample was CD4+ T cells from PBMCs cultured without peptide, taken after COVID-19 vaccination. In nucleotides, the sequence is TGCGCCAGCAGCTTGGTGCAGGGGTTTACCTACAATGAGCAGTTCTTC. It specifies CASSLVQGFTYNEQFF. The variable domain in full, with residues beyond the CDR3 obtained from the reference TRBV5-1 and TRBJ2-1 genes, is KAGVTQTPRYLIKTRGQQVTLSCSPISGHRSVSWYQQTPGQGLQFLFEYFSETQRNKGNFPGRFSGRQFSNSRSEMNVSTLELGDSALYLCASSLVQGFTYNEQFFGPGTRLTVL.